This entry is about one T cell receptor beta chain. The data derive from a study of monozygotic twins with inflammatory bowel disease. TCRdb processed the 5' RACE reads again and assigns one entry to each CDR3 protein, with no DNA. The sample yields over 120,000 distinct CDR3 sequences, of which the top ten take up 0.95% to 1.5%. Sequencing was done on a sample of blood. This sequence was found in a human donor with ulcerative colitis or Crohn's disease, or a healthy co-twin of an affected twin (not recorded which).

The CDR3 sequence is CASSLTTGAAFF. This chain links TRBV5-6 with TRBJ1-1; the D call from TCRdb, TRBD1, cannot be confirmed without DNA. Germline V gives CDR1 SGHDT, CDR2 YYEEEE. This CDR3 is built from 12 residues.